This entry describes one T cell receptor (beta chain). This clonotype occurred many times. No cognate antigen has been identified for it. No much larger clonotype is one base removed from it; base qualities were not supplied. The TCR beta CDR3 regions were amplified from RNA transcripts. A first-round RT-PCR of the TCR CDR3 used the HTBI primer set with the Qiagen OneStep RT-PCR kit. Libraries were constructed in a second round of multiplex PCR, after which size selection and purification were carried out. Libraries were sequenced paired-end with 100 bp reads on an Illumina HiSeq2000. In the paper's pipeline: Raw data were processed with SOAPnuke, discarding reads with adapters, uncalled bases, mean Phred below 15, or no exact constant-primer or identifier match. COPE v1.2.5 was used to merge the high-quality paired reads, and each unique nucleotide sequence was defined as a clonotype. MiTCR v1.1 was used to align the clonotypes against IMGT TRBV, TRBD and TRBJ reference segments. The analysis included only V-J combinations with a frequency above 0.0001, which together covered 99% to 99.2% of the repertoires. A TCS score was defined as the ratio between F50 (clonal expansion) and ExV (chaos), using BLOSUM62-based TCRdist between CDR3 peptides within each V-J. Welch's t-statistics and random forest reduced around 550 V-J features to roughly 13, which were used in a naive Bayes classifier (R e1071). The Morisita-Horn index was used to measure how similar the thyroid and blood repertoires were. TCRdb's own reprocessing of the public reads used fastp at Q25 and MiXCR and kept productive beta chains. Rows are combined by CDR3 protein, so each entry shows the most common genes and DNA. TCRdb's processing, not the study's, gives the V and J calls here. This sample gives hundreds of thousands of distinct CDR3 sequences in total; roughly 14% of them show up just once. Jointly, the top ten make up 4.3% of the sample.

The record originates from a study of T cells in Graves' hyperthyroidism and ophthalmopathy (dated by TCRdb to between 2018 and 2021). About the full investigation: Peripheral blood was sampled at the time of initial diagnosis, prior to any treatment. Thyroid tissue and blood T-cell repertoires from several Graves' hyperthyroidism patients were also compared in the study. An independent validation cohort of about 19 hyperthyroidism patients and 17 patients who later progressed to ophthalmopathy tested prospective prediction of ophthalmopathy. To identify distinguishing TCR V-J signatures, a discovery cohort of roughly 100 patients was used, comprising 43 with Graves' ophthalmopathy and approximately 57 with stable Graves' hyperthyroidism. Following sampling, methimazole starting at 30 mg daily was given to hyperthyroidism patients, and high-dose intravenous methylprednisolone was given to ophthalmopathy patients. The approximately 100 discovery patients were randomly split 7:3 into training and test sets. The paper reports TCR Vbeta CDR3 sequencing of some 140 peripheral blood samples: some 41 ophthalmopathy, under 80 hyperthyroidism and around 17 progressor patients.

In the ophthalmopathy patients, disease was moderately to severely active, with a Clinical Activity Score of 3 or more, a NOSPECS grade of 4 or more, and a duration of less than 3 months. Any patient with an uncontrolled infection, another autoimmune disease, pregnancy or lactation was excluded. Diagnoses were based on clinical symptoms, serum thyroxine and TRAb, thyroid ultrasound and orbital computed tomography. PBMCs were separated from over 9 ml of fresh peripheral blood using Ficoll-Paque density gradient centrifugation. Total RNA was extracted with Trizol reagent, and quality was checked on an Agilent 2100 Bioanalyzer. The study at large found these results: In validation, the model predicted progression to ophthalmopathy with approximately 70% sensitivity and about 72% specificity, a median of around 6.6 months before onset. Most expanded thyroid clonotypes (frequency above 0.001) were also found in blood, which suggests that blood repertoires may mirror thyroid immune responses. No statistical method was used to fix the sample size in advance, and group allocation was not hidden from the investigators. In cross-validation, a model built on a 13 V-J signature told ophthalmopathy apart from stable hyperthyroidism with approximately 90% sensitivity and approximately 81% specificity, and in testing the same model reached 80%/75%.

The clonotype was recovered from a woman between 40 and 55 years old with Graves' ophthalmopathy. The sequenced sample was blood.

The CDR3 here reads CASSLYPGASTDTQYF. The nucleotides read TGTGCCAGCAGCTTATATCCGGGCGCTAGCACAGATACGCAGTATTTT. The chain uses TRBV11-2 and TRBJ2-3; confidence is insufficient to name the D gene. CDR1 and CDR2 were assigned from the germline V gene as SGHAT and FQNNGV. The CDR3 holds 16 amino acids from the cysteine to the phenylalanine. CDR3 DNA is the only sequence kept; it has 48 bases, read in frame from the first base. Trimming at the junction amounts to 2 bases on V and 0 bases on J, and the germline ends lie 12 bases apart. This CDR3, with the reference TRBV11-2 and TRBJ2-3 proteins standing in past its ends, gives the full variable domain EAGVAQSPRYKIIEKRQSVAFWCNPISGHATLYWYQQILGQGPKLLIQFQNNGVVDDSQLPKDRFSAERLKGVDSTLKIQPAKLEDSAVYLCASSLYPGASTDTQYFGPGTRLTVL.